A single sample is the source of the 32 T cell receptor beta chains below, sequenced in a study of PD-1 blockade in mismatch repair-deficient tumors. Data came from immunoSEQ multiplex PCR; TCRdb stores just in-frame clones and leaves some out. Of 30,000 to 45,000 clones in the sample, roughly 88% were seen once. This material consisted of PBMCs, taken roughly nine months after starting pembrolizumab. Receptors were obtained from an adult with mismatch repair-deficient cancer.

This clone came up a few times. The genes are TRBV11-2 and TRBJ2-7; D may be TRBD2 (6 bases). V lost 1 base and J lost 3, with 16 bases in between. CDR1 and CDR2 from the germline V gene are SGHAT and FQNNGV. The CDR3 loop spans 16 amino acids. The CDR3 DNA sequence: TGTGCCAGCAGCTTAGGGAGGGGCGGGAAAAACTACGAGCAGTACTTC. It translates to CASSLGRGGKNYEQYF.

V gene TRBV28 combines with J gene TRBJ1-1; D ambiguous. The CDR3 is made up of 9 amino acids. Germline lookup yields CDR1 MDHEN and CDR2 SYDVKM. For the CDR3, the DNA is TGTGAGAGGAACACTGAAGCTTTCTTT. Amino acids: CERNTEAFF.

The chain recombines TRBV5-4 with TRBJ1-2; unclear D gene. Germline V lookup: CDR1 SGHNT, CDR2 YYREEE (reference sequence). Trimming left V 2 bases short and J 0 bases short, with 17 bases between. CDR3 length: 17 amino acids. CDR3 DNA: TGTGCCAGCAGCTTAAACCTCGTTACGAGTTCTAACTATGGCTACACCTTC. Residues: CASSLNLVTSSNYGYTF.

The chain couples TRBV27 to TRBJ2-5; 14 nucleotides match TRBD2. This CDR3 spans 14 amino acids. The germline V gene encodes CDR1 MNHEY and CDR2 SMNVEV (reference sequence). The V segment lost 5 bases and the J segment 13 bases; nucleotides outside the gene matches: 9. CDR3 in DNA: TGTGCCAGCAGTATAGGGACTAGCGGGAGTTTTTTGTACTTC. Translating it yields CASSIGTSGSFLYF.

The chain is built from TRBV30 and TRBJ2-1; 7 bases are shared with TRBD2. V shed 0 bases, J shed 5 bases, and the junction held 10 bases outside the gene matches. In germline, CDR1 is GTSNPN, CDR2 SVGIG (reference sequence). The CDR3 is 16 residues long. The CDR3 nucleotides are TGTGCCTGGAGTGTACGGGGGGAGTTAGAAAACAATGAGCAGTTCTTC. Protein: CAWSVRGELENNEQFF.

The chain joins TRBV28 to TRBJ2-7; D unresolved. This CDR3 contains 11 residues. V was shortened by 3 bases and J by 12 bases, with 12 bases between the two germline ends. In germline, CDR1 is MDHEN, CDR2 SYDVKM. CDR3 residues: CASSFSRSRYF. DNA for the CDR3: TGTGCCAGCAGTTTTAGTAGAAGTCGGTACTTC. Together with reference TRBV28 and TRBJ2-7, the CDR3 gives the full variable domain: DVKVTQSSRYLVKRTGEKVFLECVQDMDHENMFWYRQDPGLGLRLIYFSYDVKMKEKGDIPEGYSVSREKKERFSLILESASTNQTSMYLCASSFSRSRYFGPGTRLTVT.

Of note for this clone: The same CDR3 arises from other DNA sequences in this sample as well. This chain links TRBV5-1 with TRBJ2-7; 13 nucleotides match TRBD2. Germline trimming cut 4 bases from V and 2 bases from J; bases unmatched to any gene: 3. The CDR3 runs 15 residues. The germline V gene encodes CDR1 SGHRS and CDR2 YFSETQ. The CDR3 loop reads CASSLGLAGTYEQYF. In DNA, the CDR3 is TGCGCCAGCAGCCTGGGACTAGCGGGAACCTACGAGCAGTACTTC.

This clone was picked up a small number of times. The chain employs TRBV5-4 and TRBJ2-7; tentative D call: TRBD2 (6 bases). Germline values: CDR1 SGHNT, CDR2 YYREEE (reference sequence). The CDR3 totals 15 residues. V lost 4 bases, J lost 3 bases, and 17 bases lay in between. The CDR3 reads CASSPGGTPRYEQYF. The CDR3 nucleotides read TGTGCCAGCAGCCCTGGGGGGACCCCCCGCTACGAGCAGTACTTC.

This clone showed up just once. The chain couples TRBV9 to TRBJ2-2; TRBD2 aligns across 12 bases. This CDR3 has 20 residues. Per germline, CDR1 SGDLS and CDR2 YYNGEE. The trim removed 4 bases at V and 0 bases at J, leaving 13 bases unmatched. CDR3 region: CASSFRLAGDTFANTGELFF. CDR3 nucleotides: TGTGCCAGCAGCTTTAGACTAGCGGGAGATACGTTCGCGAACACCGGGGAGCTGTTTTTT.

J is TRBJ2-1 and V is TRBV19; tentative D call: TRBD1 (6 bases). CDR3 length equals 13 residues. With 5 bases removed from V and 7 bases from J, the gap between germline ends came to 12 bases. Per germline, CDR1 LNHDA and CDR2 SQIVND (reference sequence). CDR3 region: CASSWWGLNEQFF. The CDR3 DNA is TGTGCCAGTAGTTGGTGGGGGCTGAATGAGCAGTTCTTC.

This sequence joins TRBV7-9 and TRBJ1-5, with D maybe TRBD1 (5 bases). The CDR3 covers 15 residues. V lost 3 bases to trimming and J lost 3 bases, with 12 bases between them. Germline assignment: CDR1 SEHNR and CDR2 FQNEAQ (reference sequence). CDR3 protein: CASSFKGAFNQPQHF. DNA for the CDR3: TGTGCCAGCAGCTTTAAAGGGGCCTTCAATCAGCCCCAGCATTTT.

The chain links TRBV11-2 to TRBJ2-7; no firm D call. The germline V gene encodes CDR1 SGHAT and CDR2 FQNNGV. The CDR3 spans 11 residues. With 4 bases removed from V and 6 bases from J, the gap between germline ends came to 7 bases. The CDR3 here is CASSSTGEQYF. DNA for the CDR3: TGTGCCAGCAGCTCTACCGGCGAGCAGTACTTC. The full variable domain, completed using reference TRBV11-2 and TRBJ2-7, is EAGVAQSPRYKIIEKRQSVAFWCNPISGHATLYWYQQILGQGPKLLIQFQNNGVVDDSQLPKDRFSAERLKGVDSTLKIQPAKLEDSAVYLCASSSTGEQYFGPGTRLTVT.

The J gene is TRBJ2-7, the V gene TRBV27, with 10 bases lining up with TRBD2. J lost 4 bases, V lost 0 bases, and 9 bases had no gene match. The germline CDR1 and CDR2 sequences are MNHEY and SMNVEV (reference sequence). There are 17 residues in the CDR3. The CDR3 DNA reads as TGTGCCAGCAGTTTATCGACGACTATAGCGGGGGGATACGAGCAGTACTTC. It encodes CASSLSTTIAGGYEQYF.

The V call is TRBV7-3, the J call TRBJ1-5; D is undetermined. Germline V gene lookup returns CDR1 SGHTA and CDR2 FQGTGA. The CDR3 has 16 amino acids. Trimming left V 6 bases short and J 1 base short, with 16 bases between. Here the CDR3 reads CASSWMGRISNQPQHF. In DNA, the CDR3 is TGTGCCAGCAGTTGGATGGGCAGGATCAGCAATCAGCCCCAGCATTTT.

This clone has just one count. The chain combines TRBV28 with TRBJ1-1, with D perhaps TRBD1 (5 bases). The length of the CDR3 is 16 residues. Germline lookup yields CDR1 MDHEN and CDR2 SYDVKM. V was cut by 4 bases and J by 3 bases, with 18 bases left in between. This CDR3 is CASSSPGGSSHTEAFF. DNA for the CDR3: TGTGCCAGCAGTTCCCCCGGGGGGAGCAGCCACACTGAAGCTTTCTTT.

CDR3 loop: CASSPDSRMNTEAFF. CDR3 nucleotide sequence: TGTGCCAGCTCACCGGACAGTAGGATGAACACTGAAGCTTTCTTT. The rearrangement joins TRBV18 to TRBJ1-1, with D tentatively TRBD1 (6 bases). This CDR3 has 15 amino acids. V was shortened by 3 bases and J by 0 bases, with 11 bases between the two germline ends. Looked up from germline, CDR1 is KGHSH and CDR2 is LQKENI. Combining the CDR3 with reference TRBV18 and TRBJ1-1 gives the whole variable domain NAGVMQNPRHLVRRRGQEARLRCSPMKGHSHVYWYRQLPEEGLKFMVYLQKENIIDESGMPKERFSAEFPKEGPSILRIQQVVRGDSAAYFCASSPDSRMNTEAFFGQGTRLTVV.

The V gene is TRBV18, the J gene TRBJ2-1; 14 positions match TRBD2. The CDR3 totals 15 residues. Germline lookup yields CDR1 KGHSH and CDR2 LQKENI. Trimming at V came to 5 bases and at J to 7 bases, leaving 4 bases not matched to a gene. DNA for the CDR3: TGTGCCAGCTCAAGGACTAGCGGGAGGCAAAATGAGCAGTTCTTC. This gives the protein CASSRTSGRQNEQFF.

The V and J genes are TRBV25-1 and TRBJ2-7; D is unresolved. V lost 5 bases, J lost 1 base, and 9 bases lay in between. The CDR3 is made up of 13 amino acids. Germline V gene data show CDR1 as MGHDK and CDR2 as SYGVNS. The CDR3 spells CASSRGGSYEQYF. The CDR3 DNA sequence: TGTGCCAGCAGTCGCGGTGGGTCCTACGAGCAGTACTTC.

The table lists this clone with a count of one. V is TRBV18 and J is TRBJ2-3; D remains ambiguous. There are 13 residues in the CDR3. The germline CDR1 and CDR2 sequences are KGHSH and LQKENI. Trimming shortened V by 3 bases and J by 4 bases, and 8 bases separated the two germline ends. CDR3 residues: CASSPLAADTQYF. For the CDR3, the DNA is TGTGCCAGCTCACCCCTGGCCGCAGATACGCAGTATTTT. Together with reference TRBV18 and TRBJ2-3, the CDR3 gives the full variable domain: NAGVMQNPRHLVRRRGQEARLRCSPMKGHSHVYWYRQLPEEGLKFMVYLQKENIIDESGMPKERFSAEFPKEGPSILRIQQVVRGDSAAYFCASSPLAADTQYFGPGTRLTVL.

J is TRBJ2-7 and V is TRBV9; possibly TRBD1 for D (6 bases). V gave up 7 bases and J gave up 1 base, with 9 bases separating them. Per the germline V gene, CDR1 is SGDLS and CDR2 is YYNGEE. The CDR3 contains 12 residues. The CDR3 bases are TGTGCCAGCGGGGGCAGTTCCTACGAGCAGTACTTC. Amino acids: CASGGSSYEQYF.

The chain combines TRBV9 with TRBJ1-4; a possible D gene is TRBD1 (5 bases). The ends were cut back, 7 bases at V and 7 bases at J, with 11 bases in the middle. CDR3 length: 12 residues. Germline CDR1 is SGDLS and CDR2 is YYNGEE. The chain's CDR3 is CASSGMSEKLFF. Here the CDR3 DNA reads TGTGCCAGCTCAGGGATGAGTGAAAAACTGTTTTTT.

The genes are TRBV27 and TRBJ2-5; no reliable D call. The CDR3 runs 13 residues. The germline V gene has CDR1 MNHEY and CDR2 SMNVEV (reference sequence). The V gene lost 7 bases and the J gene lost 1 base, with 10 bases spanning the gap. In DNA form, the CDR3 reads TGTGCCAGCACCGACGCAGGCCAAGAGACCCAGTACTTC. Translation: CASTDAGQETQYF.

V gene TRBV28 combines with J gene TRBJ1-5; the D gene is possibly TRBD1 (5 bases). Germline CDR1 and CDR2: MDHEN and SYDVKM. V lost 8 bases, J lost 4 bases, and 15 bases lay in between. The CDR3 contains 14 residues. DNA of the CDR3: TGTGCCAGCGGAGGCCGGGGGGGGAATCAGCCCCAGCATTTT. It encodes CASGGRGGNQPQHF.

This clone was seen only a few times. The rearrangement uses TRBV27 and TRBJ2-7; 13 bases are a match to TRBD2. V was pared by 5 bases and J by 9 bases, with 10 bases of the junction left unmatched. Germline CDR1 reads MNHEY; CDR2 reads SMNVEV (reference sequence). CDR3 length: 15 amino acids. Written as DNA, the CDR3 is TGTGCCAGCAGTCCCGGGACTAGCGGGGACATGCGGCAGTACTTC. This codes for CASSPGTSGDMRQYF.

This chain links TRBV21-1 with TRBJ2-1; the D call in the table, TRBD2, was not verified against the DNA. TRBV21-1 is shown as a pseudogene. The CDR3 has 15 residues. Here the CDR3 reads CASSKDGGGFNEQFF. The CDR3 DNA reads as TGTGCCAGCAGCAAAGACGGGGGAGGGTTCAATGAGCAGTTCTTC.

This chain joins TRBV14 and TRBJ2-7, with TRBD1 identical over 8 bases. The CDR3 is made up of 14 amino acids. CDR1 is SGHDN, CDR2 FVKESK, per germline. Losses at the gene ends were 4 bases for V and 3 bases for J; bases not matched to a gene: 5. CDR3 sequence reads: CASSRQGYLYEQYF. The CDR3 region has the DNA TGTGCCAGCAGCCGACAGGGGTATCTCTACGAGCAGTACTTC.

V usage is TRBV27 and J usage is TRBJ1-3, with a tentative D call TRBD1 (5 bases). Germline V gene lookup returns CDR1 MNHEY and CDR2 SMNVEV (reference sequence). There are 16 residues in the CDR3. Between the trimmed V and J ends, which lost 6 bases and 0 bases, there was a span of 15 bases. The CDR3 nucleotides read TGTGCCAGCAGCCCCCGGACACCCTACTCTGGAAACACCATATATTTT. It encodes CASSPRTPYSGNTIYF.

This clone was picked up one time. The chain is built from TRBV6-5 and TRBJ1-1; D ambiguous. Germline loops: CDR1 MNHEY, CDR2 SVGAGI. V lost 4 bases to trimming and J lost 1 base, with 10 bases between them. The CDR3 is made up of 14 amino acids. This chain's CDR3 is CASSSRQANTEAFF. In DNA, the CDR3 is TGTGCCAGCAGTTCCAGGCAGGCGAACACTGAAGCTTTCTTT.

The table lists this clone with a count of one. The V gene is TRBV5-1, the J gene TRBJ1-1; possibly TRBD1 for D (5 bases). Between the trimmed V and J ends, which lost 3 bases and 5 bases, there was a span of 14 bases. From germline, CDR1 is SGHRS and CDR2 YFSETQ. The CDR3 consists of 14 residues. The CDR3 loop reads CASSWGGEWTEAFF. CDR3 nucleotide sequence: TGCGCCAGCAGCTGGGGAGGGGAGTGGACTGAAGCTTTCTTT.

Here the CDR3 reads CASSLRLTSSSYEQYF. DNA for the CDR3: TGTGCCAGCAGCTTAAGACTCACCTCCAGCTCCTACGAGCAGTACTTC. The J gene is TRBJ2-7, the V gene TRBV7-2; D not resolved. Germline loops: CDR1 SGHTA, CDR2 FQGNSA. Trimming shortened V by 2 bases and J by 0 bases, and 14 bases separated the two germline ends. The CDR3 covers 16 residues.

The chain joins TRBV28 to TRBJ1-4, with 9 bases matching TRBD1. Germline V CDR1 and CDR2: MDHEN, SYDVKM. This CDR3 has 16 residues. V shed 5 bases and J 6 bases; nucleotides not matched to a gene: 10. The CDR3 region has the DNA TGTGCCAGCAGTCCTACAGGGGGCGAAGGGGATGAAAAACTGTTTTTT. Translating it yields CASSPTGGEGDEKLFF.

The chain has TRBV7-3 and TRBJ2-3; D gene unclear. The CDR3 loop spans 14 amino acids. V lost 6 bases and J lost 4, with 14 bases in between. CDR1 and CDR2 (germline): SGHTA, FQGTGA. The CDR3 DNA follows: TGTGCCAGCAGTAACTCTAAACTACCAGATACGCAGTATTTT. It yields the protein CASSNSKLPDTQYF.